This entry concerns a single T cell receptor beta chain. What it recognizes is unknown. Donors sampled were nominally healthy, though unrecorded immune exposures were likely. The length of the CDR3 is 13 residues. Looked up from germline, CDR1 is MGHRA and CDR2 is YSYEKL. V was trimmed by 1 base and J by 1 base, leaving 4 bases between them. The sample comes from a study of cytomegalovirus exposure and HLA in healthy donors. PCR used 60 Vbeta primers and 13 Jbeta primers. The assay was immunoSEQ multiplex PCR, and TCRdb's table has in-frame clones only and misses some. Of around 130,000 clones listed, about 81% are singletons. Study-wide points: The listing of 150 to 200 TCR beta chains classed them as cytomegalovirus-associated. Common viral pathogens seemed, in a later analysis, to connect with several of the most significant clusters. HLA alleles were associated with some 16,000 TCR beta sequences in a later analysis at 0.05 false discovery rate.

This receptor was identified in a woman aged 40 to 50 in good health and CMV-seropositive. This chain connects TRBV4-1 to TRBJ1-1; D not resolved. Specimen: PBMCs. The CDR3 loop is CASSQGQNTEAFF. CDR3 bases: TGCGCCAGCAGCCAAGGACAGAACACTGAAGCTTTCTTT.